This passage covers 21 T cell receptor beta chains from one sample sequenced in a study of blood T cell repertoires in COVID-19. Using immunoSEQ multiplex PCR, the repertoire was profiled, and TCRdb retains in-frame clones only, with some absent. This sample carries 95,000 to 150,000 clones, approximately 68% of them seen once, and the ten largest clones take around 2%. Sequences were obtained from peripheral blood. The receptors stem from a woman aged 70-85 years with acute or convalescent COVID-19.

This clone was counted a single time. This chain joins TRBV2 and TRBJ1-5; D not certain. V gave up 3 bases and J gave up 16 bases, with 10 bases separating them. CDR3 length: 10 residues. Germline V gives CDR1 SNHLY, CDR2 FYNNEI. For the CDR3, the DNA is TGTGCCAGCAGTGATTCGACTCTTCATTTT. Translation gives CASSDSTLHF.

The chain joins TRBV19 to TRBJ1-5, with D possibly being TRBD1 (5 bases). This CDR3 is built from 14 residues. V lost 8 bases and J lost 1, with 12 bases in between. The germline V gene encodes CDR1 LNHDA and CDR2 SQIVND (reference sequence). CDR3 region: CASRGTGSNQPQHF. Written as DNA, the CDR3 is TGTGCCAGTCGGGGGACGGGAAGCAATCAGCCCCAGCATTTT.

This rearrangement joins TRBV4-2 to TRBJ2-3; 9 bases fit TRBD2. The CDR3 covers 14 residues. Germline V gives CDR1 LGHNA, CDR2 YNFKEQ. J was trimmed by 7 bases and V by 1 base; bases with no gene match: 3. The CDR3 sequence is CASSQVAGANTQYF. The CDR3 DNA reads as TGTGCCAGCAGCCAAGTAGCGGGGGCAAATACGCAGTATTTT.

The V and J genes are TRBV5-6 and TRBJ2-7; D is ambiguous. Germline assignment: CDR1 SGHDT and CDR2 YYEEEE. Trimming removed 3 bases at V and 0 bases at J, with 7 bases between. The CDR3 sequence is 13 residues long. The CDR3 DNA reads as TGTGCCAGCAGCTCCTACAGCTCCTACGAGCAGTACTTC. Translating it yields CASSSYSSYEQYF.

This chain links TRBV7-9 with TRBJ1-2; 7 nucleotides line up with TRBD1. The CDR3 totals 15 residues. The germline V gene encodes CDR1 SEHNR and CDR2 FQNEAQ (reference sequence). V shed 0 bases and J 6 bases; nucleotides not matched to a gene: 7. For the CDR3, the DNA is TGTGCCAGCAGCTTAGCCCCAAACAGGGGCCATGGCTACACCTTC. It codes for CASSLAPNRGHGYTF.

This chain joins TRBV28 and TRBJ2-1, with TRBD2 matching 13 bases. J lost 3 bases, V lost 6 bases, and 11 bases had no gene match. This CDR3 contains 18 residues. Germline V gene data show CDR1 as MDHEN and CDR2 as SYDVKM. The CDR3 sequence is CASSHTGLAGDFYNEQFF. CDR3 nucleotides: TGTGCCAGCAGCCATACAGGACTAGCGGGAGATTTCTACAATGAGCAGTTCTTC.

The sample holds a few counts of this clone. The chain combines TRBV6-1 with TRBJ2-4; D may be TRBD1 (5 bases). The germline gives CDR1 MNHNS, CDR2 SASEGT. Trimming pared 2 bases from V and 10 bases from J, leaving 12 bases between. The CDR3 runs to 13 residues. CDR3 in amino acids: CASSESRQNIQYF. CDR3 DNA sequence: TGTGCCAGCAGTGAATCGAGACAGAATATTCAGTACTTC.

The gene calls are TRBV6-4 and TRBJ2-5, with 9 bases matching TRBD2. V gave up 3 bases and J gave up 7 bases; unmatched junction bases: 6. The CDR3 consists of 14 residues. Germline CDR1 MRHNA, CDR2 SNTAGT. Here the CDR3 DNA reads TGTGCCAGCAGTGAAAGCGGGGGGTCAGGGACCCAGTACTTC. Protein: CASSESGGSGTQYF.

The chain's CDR3 is CASSRTGLTYEQYF. CDR3 sequence (DNA): TGTGCCAGCAGTAGGACAGGGCTGACCTACGAGCAGTACTTC. The V and J genes are TRBV3-1 (or the pseudogene TRBV3-2) and TRBJ2-7; 8 bases match TRBD1. The V gene end was trimmed by 6 bases and the J gene end by 2 bases; junction bases not matched to a gene: 6. Germline V CDR1 and CDR2: LGHDT, YNNKEL (reference sequence). The CDR3 spans 14 residues.

The chain has TRBV4-1 and TRBJ1-4; 9 bases agree with TRBD1. Germline V lookup: CDR1 MGHRA, CDR2 YSYEKL. The ends lost 3 bases at V and 4 bases at J; junction bases unmatched: 6. The CDR3 is made up of 16 amino acids. CDR3 sequence reads: CASSHYPTGGNEKLFF. CDR3 coding DNA: TGCGCCAGCAGCCATTATCCGACAGGGGGTAATGAAAAACTGTTTTTT.

This chain connects TRBV19 to TRBJ1-5; no clear D gene. V was shortened by 4 bases and J by 3 bases, with 16 bases between the two germline ends. This CDR3 region has 16 residues. From germline, CDR1 is LNHDA and CDR2 SQIVND (reference sequence). CDR3 loop: CASSTLRDHANQPQHF. DNA of the CDR3: TGTGCCAGTAGTACACTCCGGGATCACGCCAATCAGCCCCAGCATTTT.

The sample holds a few counts of this clone. The chain links TRBV28 to TRBJ1-2; no firm D call. This CDR3 comprises 17 residues. Germline CDR1 MDHEN, CDR2 SYDVKM. V was clipped by 5 bases and J by 2 bases, with 21 bases between them. CDR3 protein: CASSPSPTWALNYGYTF. CDR3 in DNA: TGTGCCAGCAGTCCCTCCCCTACTTGGGCGCTAAACTATGGCTACACCTTC.

This clone has only one observation. The chain carries TRBV28 and TRBJ1-6, with 10 nucleotides matching TRBD1. Trimming took 7 bases from V and 10 from J; bases not matched to a gene: 7. This CDR3 spans 14 amino acids. CDR1 is MDHEN, CDR2 SYDVKM, per germline. CDR3 nucleotides: TGTGCCAGCACTCCGGGGACAGGGGAATCACCCCTCCACTTT. Translated, it gives CASTPGTGESPLHF.

The gene calls are TRBV27 and TRBJ2-2; a weak D match, TRBD1 (7 bases). Germline CDR1 reads MNHEY; CDR2 reads SMNVEV (reference sequence). The CDR3 contains 14 residues. V dropped 5 bases and J dropped 5 bases, with 12 bases sitting between them. For the CDR3, the DNA is TGTGCCAGCAGTCCAGGGGGAGGTACCGGGGAGCTGTTTTTT. Encoded protein: CASSPGGGTGELFF.

The chain recombines TRBV7-9 with TRBJ1-4; no definite D call. The CDR3 has 15 amino acids. Germline CDR1 SEHNR, CDR2 FQNEAQ (reference sequence). The V end was cut by 5 bases, the J end by 0 bases, with 10 bases between. DNA of the CDR3: TGTGCCAGCAGCCCCGGGAGGGCAACTAATGAAAAACTGTTTTTT. Protein sequence: CASSPGRATNEKLFF.

DNA of the CDR3: TGTGCCATCAGCGAGGGACAGGGAACGGCAAAACTGTTTTTT. Its translation: CAISEGQGTAKLFF. This chain connects TRBV10-3 to TRBJ1-4; 9 bases are a match to TRBD1. Germline V gene lookup returns CDR1 ENHRY and CDR2 SYGVKD. V lost 6 bases, J lost 10 bases, and 9 bases stayed unmatched. The length of the CDR3 is 14 residues.

The chain has TRBV11-2 and TRBJ1-1, with 7 bases lining up with TRBD1. The CDR3 is 15 residues long. CDR1 is SGHAT, CDR2 FQNNGV, per germline. V shed 0 bases and J 4 bases; nucleotides not matched to a gene: 5. CDR3 nucleotide sequence: TGTGCCAGCAGCTTAGATCAGGCAGGGGGCACTGAAGCTTTCTTT. This encodes CASSLDQAGGTEAFF. Complete variable domain (other parts from reference TRBV11-2 and TRBJ1-1): EAGVAQSPRYKIIEKRQSVAFWCNPISGHATLYWYQQILGQGPKLLIQFQNNGVVDDSQLPKDRFSAERLKGVDSTLKIQPAKLEDSAVYLCASSLDQAGGTEAFFGQGTRLTVV.

The chain uses TRBV25-1 and TRBJ2-1; TRBD2 agrees at 12 bases. The CDR3 loop spans 16 amino acids. The V segment lost 4 bases and the J segment 7 bases; nucleotides outside the gene matches: 8. Germline-derived CDR1 and CDR2 are MGHDK and SYGVNS. CDR3 loop: CASSAPLAGGWNEQFF. CDR3 in DNA: TGTGCCAGCAGTGCCCCTCTAGCGGGAGGGTGGAATGAGCAGTTCTTC.

In its sample, this clone was seen a few times. The genes are TRBV24-1 and TRBJ2-1; 11 bases match TRBD2. The V gene's germline CDR1 is KGHDR and CDR2 SFDVKD. The trim removed 5 bases at V and 8 bases at J, leaving 13 bases unmatched. The CDR3 is 17 residues long. CDR3 sequence: CATSAASGGPGPHEQFF. In DNA, the CDR3 is TGTGCCACCAGTGCTGCTAGCGGGGGGCCCGGCCCCCATGAGCAGTTCTTC.

This chain links TRBV6-6 with TRBJ2-7; TRBD1 aligns across 11 bases. V was pared by 5 bases and J by 7 bases, with 13 bases of the junction left unmatched. CDR3 length: 16 amino acids. Germline lookup yields CDR1 MNHNY and CDR2 SVGAGI (reference sequence). The DNA for the CDR3 is TGTGCCAGCAGTAGACCGGGACAGGGGGGAGTAGGAGAGCAGTACTTC. This sequence encodes CASSRPGQGGVGEQYF.

The chain combines TRBV3-1 (or the pseudogene TRBV3-2) with TRBJ2-5, with TRBD2 matching 14 bases. The CDR3 is 15 amino acids. CDR1 and CDR2 (germline): LGHDT, YNNKEL (reference sequence). Germline trimming cut 4 bases from V and 7 bases from J; bases unmatched to any gene: 5. DNA of the CDR3: TGTGCCAGCAGCCTGGGGACTAGCGGGAGCGTGACCCAGTACTTC. Translating gives CASSLGTSGSVTQYF.